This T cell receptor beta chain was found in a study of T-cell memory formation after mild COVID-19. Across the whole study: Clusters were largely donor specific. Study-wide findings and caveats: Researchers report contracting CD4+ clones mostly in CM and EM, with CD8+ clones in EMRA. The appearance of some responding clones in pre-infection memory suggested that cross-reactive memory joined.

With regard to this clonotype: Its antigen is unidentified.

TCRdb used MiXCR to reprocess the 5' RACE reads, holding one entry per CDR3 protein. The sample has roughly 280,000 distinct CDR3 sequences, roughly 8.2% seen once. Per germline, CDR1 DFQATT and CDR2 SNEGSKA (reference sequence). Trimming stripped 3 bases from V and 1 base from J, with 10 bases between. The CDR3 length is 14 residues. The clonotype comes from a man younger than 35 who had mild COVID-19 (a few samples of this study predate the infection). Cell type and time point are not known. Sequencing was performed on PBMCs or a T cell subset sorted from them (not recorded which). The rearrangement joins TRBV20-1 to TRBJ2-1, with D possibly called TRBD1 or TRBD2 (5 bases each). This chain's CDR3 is CSARGDASYNEQFF. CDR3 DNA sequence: TGCAGTGCTAGGGGGGACGCGTCCTACAATGAGCAGTTCTTC.